This TCR beta chain was observed in a study of blood T cell repertoires in COVID-19. On the study more broadly: Acute and convalescent COVID-19 specimens originated in the United States, Italy and Spain. The analysed material was cDNA or gDNA that came from T cells, B-cell-depleted T cells, or PBMCs.

The V gene lost 5 bases and the J gene lost 4 bases, with 7 bases spanning the gap. Germline V gene lookup returns CDR1 SNHLY and CDR2 FYNNEI. The CDR3 is 12 residues long. Authors' data handling: Estimation of nucleated cell counts relied on the amplification of reference gene primers. Produced via immunoSEQ multiplex PCR; TCRdb's table is partial and in-frame only. V and J calls and clone size are given by that table; D and trimming were obtained from the DNA. The table includes fewer than 150,000 clones, approximately 86% detected once. The origin of this receptor is a human donor in a cohort sampled during active COVID-19. The rearrangement uses TRBV2 and TRBJ2-3; maybe TRBD2 (5 bases). Sample: peripheral blood. CDR3 DNA: TGTGCCAGCAGTTCCGGGGCAGATACGCAGTATTTT. Protein: CASSSGADTQYF.